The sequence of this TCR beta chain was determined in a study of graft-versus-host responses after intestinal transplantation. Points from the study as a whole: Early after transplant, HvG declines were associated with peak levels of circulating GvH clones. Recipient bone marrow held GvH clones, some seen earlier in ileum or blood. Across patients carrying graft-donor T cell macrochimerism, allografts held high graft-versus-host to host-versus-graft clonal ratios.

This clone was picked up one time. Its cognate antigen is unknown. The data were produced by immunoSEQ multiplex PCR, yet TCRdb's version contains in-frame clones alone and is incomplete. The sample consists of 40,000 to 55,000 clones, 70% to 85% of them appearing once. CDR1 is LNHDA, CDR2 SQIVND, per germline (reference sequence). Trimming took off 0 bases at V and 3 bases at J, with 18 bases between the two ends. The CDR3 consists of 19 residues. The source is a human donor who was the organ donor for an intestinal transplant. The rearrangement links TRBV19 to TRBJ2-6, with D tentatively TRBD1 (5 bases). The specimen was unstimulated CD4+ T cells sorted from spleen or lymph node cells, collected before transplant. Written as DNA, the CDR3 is TGTGCCAGTAGTATAGATCGGGCCAGGGTTACAGGTGGGGCCAACGTCCTGACTTTC. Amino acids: CASSIDRARVTGGANVLTF.